This T cell receptor beta chain was identified during a study of shared clonotypes between healthy human individuals. Overall study context: Donors were two women and a few men aged 18 to 49.

Overall study results and limits: Generation probabilities of non-shared clonotypes were lower (relative to those shared by all four donors).

Genomic DNA belonging to each subset was distributed in equal measure over several immunoSEQ plates. As handled by the study authors: ImmunoSEQ supplied junction-only sequences lacking quality scores, so filtering was different. The protocol was immunoSEQ multiplex PCR, while the TCRdb copy is restricted to in-frame clones and leaves out a portion. The V and J calls and clone size come from that table; D and trimming were worked out from the DNA. The table has roughly 660,000 clones, around 90% seen once. The CDR3 contains 14 residues. Germline V CDR1 and CDR2: LNHNV, YYDKDF (reference sequence). Trimming took 3 bases from V and 6 from J, leaving 15 bases between them. Concerning this clone: Its antigen is unidentified.

The chain recombines TRBV15 with TRBJ2-7, with D maybe TRBD2 (5 bases). Sequenced sample: memory CD8+ T cells from PBMCs. The subset here: CD45RO+ cells pooled with CCR7-negative TemRA cells. The receptor was isolated from a man aged 18-30 years in good health. Some clones in this sample may be carry-over from other donors' samples. CDR3 sequence: CATSSGPASLEQYF. As DNA, the CDR3 is TGTGCCACCAGCAGTGGTCCGGCTAGCCTCGAGCAGTACTTC.